This T cell receptor (beta chain) is drawn from a study of control samples from healthy donors and cancer patients. The data were produced by immunoSEQ multiplex PCR, yet TCRdb's version contains in-frame clones alone and is incomplete. In the table there are over 120,000 clones, about 91% of which are singletons. The CDR3 extends over 13 amino acids. V lost 5 bases to trimming and J lost 5 bases; unmatched junction nucleotides: 3. From germline, CDR1 is SGHVS and CDR2 FQNEAQ. The rearrangement links TRBV7-8 to TRBJ2-1, with 7 nucleotides matching TRBD1. The sequencing sample was made of blood. The TCR was taken from a man aged 30-40 years in good health. The CDR3 DNA reads as TGTGCCAGCAGCCTAGGGGGCCACAATGAGCAGTTCTTC. This sequence encodes CASSLGGHNEQFF.